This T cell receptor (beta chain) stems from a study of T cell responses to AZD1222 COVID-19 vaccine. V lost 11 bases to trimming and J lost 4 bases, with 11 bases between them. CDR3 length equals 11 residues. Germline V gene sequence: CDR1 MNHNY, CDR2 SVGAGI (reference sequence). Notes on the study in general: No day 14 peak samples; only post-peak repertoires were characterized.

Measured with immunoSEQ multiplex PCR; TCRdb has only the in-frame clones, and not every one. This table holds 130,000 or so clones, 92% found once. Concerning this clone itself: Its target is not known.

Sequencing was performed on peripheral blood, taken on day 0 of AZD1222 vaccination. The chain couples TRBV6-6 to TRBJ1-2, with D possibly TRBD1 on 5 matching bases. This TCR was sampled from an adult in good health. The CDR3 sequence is CAGGGTYGYTF. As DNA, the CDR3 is TGTGCCGGGGGAGGGACCTATGGCTACACCTTC.